These 8 T cell receptor beta chains originate from one sample sequenced in a study of vaccination and CD4 T cells after COVID-19 (dated by TCRdb to 2022 to 2024). The treatment or condition label, as the study defines it: roughly nine-day PBMC culture with coronavirus spike peptide pools or control peptides (ViraFEST assay). Their recognized antigens are unknown. Libraries were made using PCR. TCRdb lists the instrument as Illumina iSeq 100. DNA from cultured CD4+ T cells was subjected to TCR sequencing with the Oncomine TCR Beta short-read assay at the Johns Hopkins FTIC core. TCRdb redid the processing of the public reads, applying fastp at Q25 and MiXCR, and retained in-frame beta chains. For every CDR3 protein sequence, its rows merge into one entry that carries the most common genes and DNA. This sample lists about 20,000 distinct CDR3 sequences; around 53% were detected once. The ten largest clones add up to 16% of the sample.

Sequencing input: CD4+ T cells from blood, cultured in vitro. The receptor set was obtained from a human donor who had recovered from COVID-19.

V is TRBV11-2 and J is TRBJ1-2, with D perhaps TRBD1 (5 bases). V gave up 5 bases and J gave up 8 bases, with 21 bases separating them. Germline CDR1 is SGHAT and CDR2 is FQNNGV. This CDR3 has 15 residues. CDR3 DNA sequence: TGTGCCAGCAGCCCCCCGGGGACGATTGGAAGGGGCTACACCTTC. Protein product: CASSPPGTIGRGYTF.

This chain links TRBV15 with TRBJ1-1; 7 nucleotides match TRBD1. V dropped 7 bases and J dropped 1; count of bases not matched to a gene: 6. The CDR3 is 14 residues long. Germline CDR1 is LNHNV and CDR2 is YYDKDF (reference sequence). In nucleotides, the CDR3 is TGTGCCACCACGTCTGACAGGGAGAACACTGAAGCTTTCTTT. This encodes CATTSDRENTEAFF.

About this clonotype: A junction boundary mismatches the germline segment, possibly from a read error. The V and J genes are TRBV7-7 and TRBJ2-7, with D possibly TRBD2 on 5 matching bases. The CDR3 sequence is 15 residues long. The germline CDR1 and CDR2 sequences are SSHAT and FNYEAQ (reference sequence). The CDR3, as DNA: TGTGCTAGCAGCTTAGGTCCGGGAAAGGTATACGAGCAGTACTTC. The encoded protein is CASSLGPGKVYEQYF.

This chain links TRBV6-1 with TRBJ2-3; D call uncertain. Deletions cut 7 bases from V and 1 base from J, with 15 bases between. This CDR3 region has 15 residues. Germline V gives CDR1 MNHNS, CDR2 SASEGT. In nucleotides, the CDR3 is TGTGCCAGCACGAAGGGATGGGTAGGCACAGATACGCAGTATTTT. Protein sequence: CASTKGWVGTDTQYF.

CDR3 sequence: CASRGGRQGLRPTYEQYF. CDR3 DNA: TGCGCCAGCAGGGGGGGGAGGCAGGGTCTTCGCCCTACCTACGAGCAGTACTTC. V gene TRBV10-2 combines with J gene TRBJ2-7; 7 bases line up with TRBD2. The CDR3 covers 18 residues. The junction had 19 bases not matched to a gene; V was cut back by 6 bases and J by 2 bases. Germline CDR1 reads WSHSY; CDR2 reads SAAADI.

The V and J genes are TRBV12-3 or TRBV12-4 and TRBJ1-1; D uncertain. V was trimmed by 6 bases and J by 0 bases, leaving 8 bases between them. CDR3 length equals 13 residues. CDR3 coding DNA: TGTGCCAGCAGCTCAAGGATGAACACTGAAGCTTTCTTT. It codes for CASSSRMNTEAFF.

The rearrangement links TRBV6-1 to TRBJ2-2; D possibly uses TRBD1 or TRBD2 (5 bases each). The V end was cut by 5 bases, the J end by 6 bases, with 13 bases between. Germline V gene lookup returns CDR1 MNHNS and CDR2 SASEGT. CDR3 length: 14 residues. CDR3 in DNA: TGTGCCAGCAGTCGGGACCCACCACCCGGGGAGCTGTTTTTT. Translation: CASSRDPPPGELFF.

CDR3 bases: TGTGCCAGCAGGTACGACAGGGCCTCCTCCTACGAGCAGTACTTC. Amino acid sequence: CASRYDRASSYEQYF. V and J are TRBV6-5 and TRBJ2-7, with 7 nucleotides matching TRBD1. The CDR3 is made up of 15 amino acids. Germline CDR1 and CDR2: MNHEY and SVGAGI. The trim removed 6 bases at V and 0 bases at J, leaving 8 bases unmatched.